The rows below give T cell receptor beta chains drawn from one sample of a study of T cell repertoires in cytomegalovirus infection. TCRdb redid the calling of the reads with MiXCR, one entry per CDR3 protein. The sample shows 510,000 or so distinct CDR3 sequences, approximately 26% of them seen only once. The specimen sequenced was PBMCs. Receptors were obtained from a human donor in good health (CMV status not recorded). Some clones in this sample may be carry-over from other donors' samples. CDR3s include the opening cysteine and the closing phenylalanine or tryptophan. The order of the fields is CDR3 protein, J gene, V gene.

CDR3 protein: CASRRAGGYTF; J gene: TRBJ1-2; V gene: TRBV12-3/TRBV12-4
CDR3 protein: CAISLAMGVDYHGYTF; J gene: TRBJ1-2; V gene: TRBV10-3
CDR3 protein: CASITGGELFF; J gene: TRBJ2-2; V gene: TRBV7-6
CDR3 protein: CATSRGQGSYEQYF; J gene: TRBJ2-7; V gene: TRBV15
CDR3 protein: CASSLLAVEAQYF; J gene: TRBJ2-5; V gene: TRBV7-2
CDR3 protein: CASSYFQLSGNTIYF; J gene: TRBJ1-3; V gene: TRBV6-2/TRBV6-3
CDR3 protein: CASSLAGSSKETQYF; J gene: TRBJ2-5; V gene: TRBV5-1
CDR3 protein: CASSSTFNEQFF; J gene: TRBJ2-1; V gene: TRBV7-9
CDR3 protein: CAISPGTSGGYNEQFF; J gene: TRBJ2-1; V gene: TRBV10-3
CDR3 protein: CASSFGAGGPSYTQYF; J gene: TRBJ2-3; V gene: TRBV5-6
CDR3 protein: CASSLAGRMYNEQFF; J gene: TRBJ2-1; V gene: TRBV7-6
CDR3 protein: CASSYSWPGFSTGELFF; J gene: TRBJ2-2; V gene: TRBV6-2/TRBV6-3
CDR3 protein: CASSGNPSGDYSGANVLTF; J gene: TRBJ2-6; V gene: TRBV19
CDR3 protein: CASSYGGPPNQPQHF; J gene: TRBJ1-5; V gene: TRBV6-2/TRBV6-3
CDR3 protein: CASSQTPDRGETQYF; J gene: TRBJ2-5; V gene: TRBV4-2
CDR3 protein: CASSQAGWGQNTEAFF; J gene: TRBJ1-1; V gene: TRBV14
CDR3 protein: CASSLGPPHEKLFF; J gene: TRBJ1-4; V gene: TRBV7-6
CDR3 protein: CASSVGTAIYNEQFF; J gene: TRBJ2-1; V gene: TRBV6-1